Each of the 22 T cell receptor beta chains below was sequenced from the same sample in a study of regulatory T cells in long-lasting Graves disease. This sample's time point: persistent/refractory GD, antithyroid drugs over 5 years with positive TRAb. There was RNA extracted from PBMCs, and the TCR library was made from it. Combining iRepertoire HTBI primers with Arm-PCR of CDR3 regions, the authors built TCR beta libraries. In TCRdb, the multiplex PCR reads were re-called with MiXCR into one record per CDR3 protein. Of 300,000 to 400,000 distinct CDR3 sequences in the sample, around a fifth were seen once. Sequenced here: peripheral blood mononuclear cells (PBMCs), sampled when the disease was refractory, from a patient treated with antithyroid drugs. Every receptor here comes from a female donor with Graves disease.

This clonotype was seen many times. This chain links TRBV19 with TRBJ1-5, with D perhaps TRBD1 (6 bases). Germline V lookup: CDR1 LNHDA, CDR2 SQIVND (reference sequence). The CDR3 extends over 13 amino acids. The V gene lost 5 bases and the J gene lost 7 bases, with 12 bases spanning the gap. The CDR3 DNA reads TGTGCCAGTAGTCCCGGACAGAAGCAGCCCCAGCATTTT. Translation gives CASSPGQKQPQHF.

This clonotype occurred many times. The V call is TRBV5-1, the J call TRBJ2-2; D gene unclear. Germline V gene sequence: CDR1 SGHRS, CDR2 YFSETQ. CDR3 size: 17 residues. V lost 2 bases and J 1 base, leaving 15 bases between the germline ends. The CDR3 sequence is CASSFGTELLNTGELFF. For the CDR3, the DNA is TGCGCCAGCAGCTTTGGAACGGAGCTCCTGAACACCGGGGAGCTGTTTTTT. Full variable domain (remainder filled in from reference TRBV5-1 and TRBJ2-2): KAGVTQTPRYLIKTRGQQVTLSCSPISGHRSVSWYQQTPGQGLQFLFEYFSETQRNKGNFPGRFSGRQFSNSRSEMNVSTLELGDSALYLCASSFGTELLNTGELFFGEGSRLTVL.

This clonotype was detected only a few times. This chain joins TRBV7-9 and TRBJ2-7; 7 bases are shared with TRBD1. Germline V CDR1 and CDR2: SEHNR, FQNEAQ (reference sequence). This CDR3 is 18 amino acids long. Germline trimming cut 3 bases from V and 0 bases from J; bases unmatched to any gene: 14. The CDR3 protein is CASSLAVGTGQSSYEQYF. As DNA, the CDR3 is TGTGCCAGCAGCTTGGCAGTGGGGACGGGACAGAGCTCCTACGAGCAGTACTTC.

V is TRBV10-3 and J is TRBJ2-7; TRBD2 agrees at 8 bases. This CDR3 has 14 residues. Germline V gene sequence: CDR1 ENHRY, CDR2 SYGVKD. With V trimmed by 0 bases and J by 7 bases, 5 bases remained unmatched. The CDR3 is CAISESSGGREQYF. The CDR3 bases are TGTGCCATCAGTGAGTCGAGCGGGGGAAGAGAGCAGTACTTC.

There are many counts of this clonotype. This CDR3 is CASSERSAAPYEQYF. The DNA for the CDR3 is TGTGCCAGCAGTGAAAGGTCGGCGGCCCCCTACGAGCAGTACTTC. This rearrangement joins TRBV6-1 to TRBJ2-7, with D unresolved. The CDR3 consists of 15 residues. Per the germline V gene, CDR1 is MNHNS and CDR2 is SASEGT. V gave up 2 bases and J gave up 2 bases, with 13 bases separating them.

The sample holds a few counts of this clonotype. The chain combines TRBV10-3 with TRBJ1-5; a possible D gene is TRBD1 (5 bases). The CDR3 spans 14 residues. The ends were cut back, 3 bases at V and 4 bases at J, with 10 bases in the middle. Germline V gives CDR1 ENHRY, CDR2 SYGVKD. The CDR3 nucleotides read TGTGCCATCAGTGAAGGGACGGTAAATCAGCCCCAGCATTTT. This translates into CAISEGTVNQPQHF.

This clonotype was counted only a few times. The chain recombines TRBV5-1 with TRBJ1-1; D is unresolved. Trimming took 0 bases from V and 6 from J, leaving 6 bases between them. The CDR3 is made up of 12 amino acids. Germline CDR1 reads SGHRS; CDR2 reads YFSETQ. As DNA, the CDR3 is TGCGCCAGCAGCTTGGAAGGGCCTGAAGCTTTCTTT. The encoded protein is CASSLEGPEAFF.

This clonotype was seen ten or more times. The chain links TRBV7-6 to TRBJ2-7, with TRBD2 matching 15 bases. In germline, CDR1 is SGHVS, CDR2 FNYEAQ. V gave up 4 bases and J gave up 6 bases; unmatched junction bases: 7. The CDR3 runs 16 residues. The DNA of the CDR3 is TGTGCCAGCAGCTCAACCGCGGGACTAGCGGGGGGCGAGCAGTACTTC. This encodes CASSSTAGLAGGEQYF.

Details on this clonotype: A single base separates this from a much larger clone, so it may be a read error. The chain couples TRBV28 to TRBJ2-5, with D possibly TRBD2 on 6 matching bases. Germline V gene sequence: CDR1 MDHEN, CDR2 SYDVKM. Trimming took off 8 bases at V and 5 bases at J, with 18 bases between the two ends. The CDR3 sequence is 14 residues long. The CDR3 loop is CASGTRVGGETQYF. The DNA of the CDR3 is TGTGCCAGCGGTACTCGGGTAGGAGGGGAGACCCAGTACTTC. The full variable domain, rest sourced from reference TRBV28 and TRBJ2-5, is DVKVTQSSRYLVKRTGEKVFLECVQDMDHENMFWYRQDPGLGLRLIYFSYDVKMKEKGDIPEGYSVSREKKERFSLILESASTNQTSMYLCASGTRVGGETQYFGPGTRLLVL.

This clonotype was detected only a few times. The chain couples TRBV2 to TRBJ1-6; no reliable D call. V shed 3 bases and J shed 9 bases, with 12 bases lying between them. This CDR3 comprises 14 residues. Germline V gene lookup returns CDR1 SNHLY and CDR2 FYNNEI. The CDR3 reads CASSDFDILSPLHF. CDR3 DNA: TGTGCCAGCAGTGACTTTGACATCCTTTCACCCCTCCACTTT.

CDR3 in amino acids: CASSRDRVRGYTF. The CDR3 nucleotides read TGTGCCAGCAGCCGAGACAGGGTTCGGGGCTACACCTTC. V is TRBV7-9 and J is TRBJ1-2, with TRBD1 matching over 7 bases. V gave up 5 bases and J gave up 8 bases; unmatched junction bases: 8. The CDR3 is made up of 13 amino acids. The germline V gene has CDR1 SEHNR and CDR2 FQNEAQ (reference sequence). The full variable domain, with the rest looked up from reference TRBV7-9 and TRBJ1-2, is DTGVSQNPRHKITKRGQNVTFRCDPISEHNRLYWYRQTLGQGPEFLTYFQNEAQLEKSRLLSDRFSAERPKGSFSTLEIQRTEQGDSAMYLCASSRDRVRGYTFGSGTRLTVV.

The chain is built from TRBV5-1 and TRBJ1-1, with D unclear. Looked up from germline, CDR1 is SGHRS and CDR2 is YFSETQ. Trimming removed 4 bases at V and 1 base at J, with 14 bases between. The CDR3 runs to 15 residues. The CDR3 DNA reads TGCGCCAGCAGCGTGGATGGGTACAAGAACACTGAAGCTTTCTTT. Encoded protein: CASSVDGYKNTEAFF.

With respect to this clonotype: Given a much more abundant clone one base away, this may be a read error. The chain joins TRBV11-2 to TRBJ1-2; D possibly corresponds to TRBD1 (5 bases). The CDR3 has 17 amino acids. V lost 4 bases and J lost 4, with 22 bases in between. Germline CDR1 SGHAT, CDR2 FQNNGV. The CDR3 loop reads CASSSPRRAGIFYGYTF. CDR3 DNA sequence: TGTGCCAGCAGCTCACCCCGACGGGCAGGGATTTTCTATGGCTACACCTTC.

The gene calls are TRBV7-9 and TRBJ1-2, with 7 positions matching TRBD1. This CDR3 has 15 residues. The ends lost 8 bases at V and 4 bases at J; junction bases unmatched: 13. CDR1 is SEHNR, CDR2 FQNEAQ, per germline (reference sequence). CDR3 nucleotides: TGTGCCAGCTGGGGACAGTCTCACGGGGGCTATGGCTACACCTTC. Residues: CASWGQSHGGYGYTF. Drawing the rest from reference TRBV7-9 and TRBJ1-2, the complete variable domain is DTGVSQNPRHKITKRGQNVTFRCDPISEHNRLYWYRQTLGQGPEFLTYFQNEAQLEKSRLLSDRFSAERPKGSFSTLEIQRTEQGDSAMYLCASWGQSHGGYGYTFGSGTRLTVV.

The genes are TRBV6-2 or TRBV6-3 and TRBJ2-2; D might be TRBD1 (6 bases). There are 13 residues in the CDR3. The V end lost 5 bases, the J end lost 8 bases, and 12 bases lay between the germline ends. Germline V CDR1 and CDR2: MNHEY, SVGEGT. CDR3 in DNA: TGTGCCAGCAGTCCAGGGGAAGGAGGGGAGCTGTTTTTT. Encoded protein: CASSPGEGGELFF.

On this clonotype itself: A much larger clone differs from this one at a single base, so this may be a read error. The CDR3 here is CASSPRGLETRYF. For the CDR3, the DNA is TGTGCCAGCAGTCCCCGGGGGTTGGAGACCCGGTACTTC. The gene calls are TRBV12-3 or TRBV12-4 and TRBJ2-5, with D possibly TRBD2 on 6 matching bases. This CDR3 contains 13 residues.

This clonotype was seen a handful of times. J is TRBJ1-1 and V is TRBV20-1; D remains unclear. Germline V gives CDR1 DFQATT, CDR2 SNEGSKA (reference sequence). Trimming pared 1 base from V and 11 bases from J, leaving 14 bases between. The CDR3 length is 12 residues. The CDR3 region is CSARVLGIGAFF. In DNA, the CDR3 is TGCAGTGCTAGAGTCCTCGGGATTGGGGCTTTCTTT.

The table lists this clonotype with many counts. J is TRBJ2-4 and V is TRBV3-1, with D unresolved. V was trimmed by 1 base and J by 0 bases, leaving 4 bases between them. The V gene's germline CDR1 is LGHDT and CDR2 YNNKEL (reference sequence). CDR3 length equals 14 residues. This CDR3 is CASSQVGAKNIQYF. The CDR3 bases are TGTGCCAGCAGCCAAGTGGGAGCCAAAAACATTCAGTACTTC.

This chain links TRBV10-1 with TRBJ1-6, with D hard to call. The CDR3 spans 18 residues. Germline V gives CDR1 WNHNN, CDR2 SYGVQD (reference sequence). The germline V and J ends were trimmed by 8 bases and 9 bases, with 29 bases remaining between them. In DNA form, the CDR3 reads TGCGCCAGCTGCACGGAACCAGGACTCGGAGACTATGGTTCACCCCTCCACTTT. Its translation is CASCTEPGLGDYGSPLHF.

J is TRBJ1-2 and V is TRBV5-8; D remains ambiguous. V lost 6 bases to trimming and J lost 8 bases, with 17 bases between them. The CDR3 is 13 residues long. The germline CDR1 and CDR2 sequences are SGHTS and YDEGEE. The CDR3: CASNVPPTRGYTF. The CDR3 DNA is TGTGCCAGCAACGTACCCCCCACGCGGGGCTACACCTTC.

In the case of this clonotype: Its ends do not fully match the called genes, so a read error is possible. The chain combines TRBV13 with TRBJ1-1; the D gene is possibly TRBD1 (6 bases). Germline CDR1 is PRHDT and CDR2 is FYEKMQ (reference sequence). This CDR3 has 18 residues. The CDR3 sequence: CASSLDGGTGPRDTGAFF. CDR3 DNA sequence: TGTGCCAGCAGCTTAGATGGTGGGACCGGACCTAGGGACACTGGAGCTTTCTTT.

The sample holds a few counts of this clonotype. This rearrangement joins TRBV3-1 to TRBJ1-1; no clear D gene. Per germline, CDR1 LGHDT and CDR2 YNNKEL (reference sequence). V gave up 1 base and J gave up 1 base, with 7 bases separating them. The CDR3 spans 14 residues. The DNA of the CDR3 is TGTGCCAGCAGCCAAGCCACACGGAACACTGAAGCTTTCTTT. As protein: CASSQATRNTEAFF.